This is a list of T cell receptor beta chains from one sample in a study of yellow fever vaccine responses in identical twins. MiXCR was run by TCRdb on the RT-PCR reads, yielding one entry per CDR3 protein. The repertoire holds more than 30,000 distinct CDR3 sequences, with 50% to 65% as singletons. This specimen was T cells from blood (PBMCs), unsorted or a sorted subset (not recorded which), taken before or after yellow fever vaccination (not recorded which). The receptor source for this set is a woman between 18 and 29 years old who received the yellow fever vaccine. CDR3s include the opening cysteine and the closing phenylalanine or tryptophan. Rows may omit the clone size; those that give it use once, few, many or a size class.

v_call	j_call	clone_size	cdr3_aa
TRBV18	TRBJ2-3	.	CASSPREDTQYF
TRBV29-1	TRBJ1-1	few	CSAKQGLYAEAFF
TRBV4-1	TRBJ1-1	.	CASSQGKGREVEAFF
TRBV5-6	TRBJ1-5	once	CASSLGAQPQHF
TRBV10-3	TRBJ2-1	.	CAISESSRVLHNEQFF
TRBV20-1	TRBJ2-1	.	CSAQGGLAEQFF
TRBV5-1	TRBJ2-2	.	CASGEGATGELFF
TRBV20-1	TRBJ2-1	.	CSAGKQGLEQFF
TRBV29-1	TRBJ1-2	.	CSVDSPGHLNYGYTF
TRBV6-2/TRBV6-3	TRBJ2-2	.	CASSYWPKDRPNTGELFF
TRBV6-2/TRBV6-3	TRBJ1-1	.	CASSYPDIAAFF
TRBV16	TRBJ1-5	.	CASSLRQGYLGNQPQHF
TRBV11-3	TRBJ2-5	.	CASSLARAGETQYF
TRBV29-1	TRBJ1-1	.	CSIHRGDTEAFF